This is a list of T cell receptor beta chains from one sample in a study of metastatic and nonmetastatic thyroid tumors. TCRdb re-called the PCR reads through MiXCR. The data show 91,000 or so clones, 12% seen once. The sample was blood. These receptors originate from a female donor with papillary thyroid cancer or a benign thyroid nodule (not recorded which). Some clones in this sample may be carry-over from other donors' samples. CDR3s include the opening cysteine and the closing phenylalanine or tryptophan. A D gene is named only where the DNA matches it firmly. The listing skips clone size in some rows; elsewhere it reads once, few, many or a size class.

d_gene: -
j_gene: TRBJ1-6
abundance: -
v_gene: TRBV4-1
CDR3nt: TGCGCCAGCAGCCAAGATCCGGTCTCACCCCTCCACTTT
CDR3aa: CASSQDPVSPLHF

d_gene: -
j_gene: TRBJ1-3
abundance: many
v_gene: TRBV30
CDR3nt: TGTGCCTGGAATACAGCGGGCTCTGGAAACACCATATATTTT
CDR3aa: CAWNTAGSGNTIYF

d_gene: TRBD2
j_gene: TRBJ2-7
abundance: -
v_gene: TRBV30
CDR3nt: TGTGCCTGGAGTGAGGGGACTAGCGGGAGGCAGTACTTC
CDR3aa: CAWSEGTSGRQYF

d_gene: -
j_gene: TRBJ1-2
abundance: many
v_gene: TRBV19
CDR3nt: TGTGCCAGTTCGCTTTCCAGGGCCGGAGGCTACACCTTC
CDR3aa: CASSLSRAGGYTF

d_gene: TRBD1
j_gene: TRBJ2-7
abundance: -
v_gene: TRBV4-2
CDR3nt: TGTGCCAGCAGCCAAGACGGGACAGGGAGCTCCTACGAGCAGTACTTC
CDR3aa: CASSQDGTGSSYEQYF

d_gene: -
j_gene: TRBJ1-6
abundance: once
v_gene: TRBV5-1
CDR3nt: TGCGCCAGCAGCACGAGACCCCCGAGCTCCTATAATTCACCCCTCCACTTT
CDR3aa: CASSTRPPSSYNSPLHF

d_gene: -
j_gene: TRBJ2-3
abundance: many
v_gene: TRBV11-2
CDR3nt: TGTGCCAGCAGCCCAGTGGCAGGGGTAGGAGATACGCAGTATTTT
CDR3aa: CASSPVAGVGDTQYF

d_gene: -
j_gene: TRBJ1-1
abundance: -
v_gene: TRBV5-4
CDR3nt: TGTGCCAGCAGCCTCACAGGACTCAAGAACACTGAAGCTTTCTTT
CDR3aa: CASSLTGLKNTEAFF

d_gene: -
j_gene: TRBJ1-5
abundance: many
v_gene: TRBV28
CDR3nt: TGTGCCAGCAGTGGGAGTGCGGGTACAGGCAATCAGCCCCAGCATTTT
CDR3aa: CASSGSAGTGNQPQHF

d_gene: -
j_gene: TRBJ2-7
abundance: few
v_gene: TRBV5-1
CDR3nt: TGCGCCAGCAGCGGACGGCAGGGGAGTTCCTACGAGCAGTACTTC
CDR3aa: CASSGRQGSSYEQYF

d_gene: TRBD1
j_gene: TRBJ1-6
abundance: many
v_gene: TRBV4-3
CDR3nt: TGCGCCAGCAGGCGGACAGGGGGTTCAGCCCTCCACTTT
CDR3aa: CASRRTGGSALHF

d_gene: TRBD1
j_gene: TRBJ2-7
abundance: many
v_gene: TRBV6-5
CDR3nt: TGTGCCAGCAGTTACTATGGACAGGAGTACTACGAGCAGTACTTC
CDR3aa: CASSYYGQEYYEQYF

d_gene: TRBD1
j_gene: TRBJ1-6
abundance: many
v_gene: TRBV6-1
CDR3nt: TGTGCCAGCAGGCGAAGGACAGGGGGCATCAATACACCCCTCCACTTT
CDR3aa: CASRRRTGGINTPLHF

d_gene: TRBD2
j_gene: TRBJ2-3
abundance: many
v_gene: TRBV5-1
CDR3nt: TGCGCCAGCAGCTCCTTAGCGGGGGGGATTGTCACAGATACGCAGTATTTT
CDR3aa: CASSSLAGGIVTDTQYF

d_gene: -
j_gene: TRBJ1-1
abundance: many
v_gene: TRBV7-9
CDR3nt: TGTGCCAGCACTCCCCTCGGGAACACTGAAGCTTTCTTT
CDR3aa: CASTPLGNTEAFF

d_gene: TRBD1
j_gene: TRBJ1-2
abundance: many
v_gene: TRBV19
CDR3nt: TGTGCCAGTAGTATTCGGGGACAGTTGATTGGTGGCTACACCTTC
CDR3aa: CASSIRGQLIGGYTF

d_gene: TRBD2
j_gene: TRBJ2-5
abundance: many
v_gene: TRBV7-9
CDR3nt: TGTGCCAGCAGCTTCTGGACTAGCGGGTTGGAGACCCAGTACTTC
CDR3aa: CASSFWTSGLETQYF

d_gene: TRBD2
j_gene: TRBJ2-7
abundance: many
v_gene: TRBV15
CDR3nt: TGTGCCACCAGCAGAGTTACGGGAGGGCCAAGCGAGCAGTACTTC
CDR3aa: CATSRVTGGPSEQYF

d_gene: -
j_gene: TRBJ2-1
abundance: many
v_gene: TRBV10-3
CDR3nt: TGTGCCATCAGTGAGATGGGGGGAACGGGGAATGAGCAGTTCTTC
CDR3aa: CAISEMGGTGNEQFF

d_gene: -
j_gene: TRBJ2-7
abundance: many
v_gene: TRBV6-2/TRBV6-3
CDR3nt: TGTGCCAGCAGTTACTCGGGCAGGGGCGCCGAGCAGTACTTC
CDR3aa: CASSYSGRGAEQYF

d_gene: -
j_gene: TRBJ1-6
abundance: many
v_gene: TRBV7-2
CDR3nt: TGTGCCAGCAGCCCGATCATCAATTCACCCCTCCACTTT
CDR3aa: CASSPIINSPLHF

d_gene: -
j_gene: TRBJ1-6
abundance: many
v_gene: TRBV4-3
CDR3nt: TGCGCCAGCAGCCATCCCGGGACGGGAAATTCACCCCTCCACTTT
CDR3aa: CASSHPGTGNSPLHF

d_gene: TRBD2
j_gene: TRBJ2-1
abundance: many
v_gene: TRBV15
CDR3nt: TGTGCCACCAGCAGAGAAAGCGGGACGTACAATGAGCAGTTCTTC
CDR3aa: CATSRESGTYNEQFF

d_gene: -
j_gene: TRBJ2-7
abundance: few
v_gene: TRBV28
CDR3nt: TGTGCCAGCAGTTCAAGCGTGACACCCTCCTACCAGCAGTACTTC
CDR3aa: CASSSSVTPSYQQYF

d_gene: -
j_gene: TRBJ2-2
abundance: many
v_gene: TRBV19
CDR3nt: TGTGCCAGTAGTATAGCGGGAGCTACCGGGGAGCTGTTTTTT
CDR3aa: CASSIAGATGELFF

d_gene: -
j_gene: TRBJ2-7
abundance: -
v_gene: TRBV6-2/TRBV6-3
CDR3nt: TGTGCCAGCATTTACTCAAAGGTCTCTCTTAGCTGGAGGCTTTACGAGCAGTACTTC
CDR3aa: CASIYSKVSLSWRLYEQYF

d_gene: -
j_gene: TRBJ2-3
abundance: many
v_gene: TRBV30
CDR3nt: TGTGCCTGGAGTGTACAGGGTGGATCGACAGATACGCAGTATTTT
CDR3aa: CAWSVQGGSTDTQYF

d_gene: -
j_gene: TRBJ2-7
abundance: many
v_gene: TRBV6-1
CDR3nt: TGTGCCAGCACGGGGAACTCCTACGAGCAGTACTTC
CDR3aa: CASTGNSYEQYF

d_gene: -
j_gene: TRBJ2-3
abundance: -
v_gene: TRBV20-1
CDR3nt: TGCAGTGCCACCTCCGGGACTCTAGATACGCAGTATTTT
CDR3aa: CSATSGTLDTQYF

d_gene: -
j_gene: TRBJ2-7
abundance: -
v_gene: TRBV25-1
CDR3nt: TGTGCCAGCAGTGAAGGGGGTATTCTCTCCTACGAGCAGTACTTC
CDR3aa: CASSEGGILSYEQYF

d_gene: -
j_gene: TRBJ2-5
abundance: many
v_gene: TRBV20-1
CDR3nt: TGCAGTGCTGGGGACAGAGAGCGGGGGTGGGGAGAGACCCAGTACTTC
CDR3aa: CSAGDRERGWGETQYF

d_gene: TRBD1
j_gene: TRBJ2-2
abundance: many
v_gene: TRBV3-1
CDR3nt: TGTGCCAGCAGCCCCGAAGACCTAACAGGGGGGAACACCGGGGAGCTGTTTTTT
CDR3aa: CASSPEDLTGGNTGELFF

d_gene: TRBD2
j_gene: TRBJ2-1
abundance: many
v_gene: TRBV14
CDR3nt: TGTGCCAGCAGCCAAGCTCTGACTAGCGGGAGTGAGTTCTTC
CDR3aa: CASSQALTSGSEFF

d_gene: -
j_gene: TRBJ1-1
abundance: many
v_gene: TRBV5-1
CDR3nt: TGCGCCAGCAGCCCCGACATCACTGAAGCTTTCTTT
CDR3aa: CASSPDITEAFF

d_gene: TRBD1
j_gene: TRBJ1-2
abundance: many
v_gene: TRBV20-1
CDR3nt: TGCAGCTGGGGGGACAGACTTAATGGCTACACCTTC
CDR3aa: CSWGDRLNGYTF

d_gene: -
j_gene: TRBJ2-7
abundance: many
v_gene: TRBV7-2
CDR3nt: TGTGCCAGCAGCCCTAGTGGCCCTAGCTCCTACGAGCAGTACTTC
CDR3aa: CASSPSGPSSYEQYF

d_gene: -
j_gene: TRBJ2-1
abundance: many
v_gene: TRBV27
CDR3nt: TGTGCCAGCAGTTTGAAGCGGGCGAGCTCCTACAATGAGCAGTTCTTC
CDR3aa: CASSLKRASSYNEQFF

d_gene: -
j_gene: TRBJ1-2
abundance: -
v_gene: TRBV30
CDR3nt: TGTGCCTGGAGAGCCGAAAGGGACTATGGCTACACCTTC
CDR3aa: CAWRAERDYGYTF

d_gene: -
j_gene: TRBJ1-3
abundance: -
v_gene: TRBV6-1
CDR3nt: TGTGCCAGCATAGCAAGGAGGGAGCGAAACACCATATATTTT
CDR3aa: CASIARRERNTIYF

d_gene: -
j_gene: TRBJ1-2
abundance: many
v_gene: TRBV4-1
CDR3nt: TGCGCCAGCAGCCAAGATGTCCCTGGGGGCGGTAACTATGGCTACACCTTC
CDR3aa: CASSQDVPGGGNYGYTF

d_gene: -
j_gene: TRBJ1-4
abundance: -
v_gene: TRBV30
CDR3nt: TGTGCCTGGAGTGAGCAGGGTTGGGATGAAAAACTGTTTTTT
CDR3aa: CAWSEQGWDEKLFF

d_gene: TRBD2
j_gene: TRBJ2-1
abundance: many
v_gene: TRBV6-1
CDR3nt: TGTGCCAGCAGTTCCGAAGCGGGAGCTTTCAATGAGCAGTTCTTC
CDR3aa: CASSSEAGAFNEQFF

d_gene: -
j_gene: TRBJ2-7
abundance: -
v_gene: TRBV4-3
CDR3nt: TGCGCCAGCAGCCAAGAATTAGACAGGATGAGCTCCTACGAGCAGTACTTC
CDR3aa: CASSQELDRMSSYEQYF

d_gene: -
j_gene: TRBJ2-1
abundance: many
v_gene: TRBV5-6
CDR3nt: TGTGCCAGCAGCTTGTCGGGACACCCAAGTAATGAGCAGTTCTTC
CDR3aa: CASSLSGHPSNEQFF

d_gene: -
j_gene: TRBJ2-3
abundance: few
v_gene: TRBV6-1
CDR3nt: TGTGCCACCAAGCGAGAAAACACAGATACGCAGTATTTT
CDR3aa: CATKRENTDTQYF

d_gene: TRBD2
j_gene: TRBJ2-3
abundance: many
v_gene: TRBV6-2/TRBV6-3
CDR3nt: TGTGCCAGCAAGCTGGGACTAGCGTTTGGCACAGATACGCAGTATTTT
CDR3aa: CASKLGLAFGTDTQYF

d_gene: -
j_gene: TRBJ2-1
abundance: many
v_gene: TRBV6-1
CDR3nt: TGTGCCAGCAGCCACAATGAGCAGTTCTTC
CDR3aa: CASSHNEQFF

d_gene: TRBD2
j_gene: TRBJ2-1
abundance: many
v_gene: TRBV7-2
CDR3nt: TGTGCCAGCAGCCAGGCGTTCCTAGCGGGTGAGCAGTTCTTC
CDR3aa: CASSQAFLAGEQFF

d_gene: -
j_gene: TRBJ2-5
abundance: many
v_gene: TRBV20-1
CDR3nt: TGCAGTGCTAGGGGGGCTAAAGAGACCCAGTACTTC
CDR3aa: CSARGAKETQYF

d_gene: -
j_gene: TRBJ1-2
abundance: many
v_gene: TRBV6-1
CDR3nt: TGTGCCAGCACCATAAAAGATGGGGCCTTCTATGGCTACACCTTC
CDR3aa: CASTIKDGAFYGYTF

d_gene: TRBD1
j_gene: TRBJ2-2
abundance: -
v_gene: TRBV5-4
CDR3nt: TGTGCCAGCAGCTCCGGACAGGTCACCGGGGAGCTGTTTTTT
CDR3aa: CASSSGQVTGELFF

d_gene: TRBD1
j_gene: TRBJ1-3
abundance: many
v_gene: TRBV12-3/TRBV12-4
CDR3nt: TGTGCCAGCAGTTTAAGGGACAGGGTACCTGGAAACACCATATATTTT
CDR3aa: CASSLRDRVPGNTIYF

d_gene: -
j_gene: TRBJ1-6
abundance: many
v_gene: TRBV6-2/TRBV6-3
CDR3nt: TGTGCCAGCAGCCAGAGAGGGGCCCAGGATTCACCCCTCCACTTT
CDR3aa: CASSQRGAQDSPLHF